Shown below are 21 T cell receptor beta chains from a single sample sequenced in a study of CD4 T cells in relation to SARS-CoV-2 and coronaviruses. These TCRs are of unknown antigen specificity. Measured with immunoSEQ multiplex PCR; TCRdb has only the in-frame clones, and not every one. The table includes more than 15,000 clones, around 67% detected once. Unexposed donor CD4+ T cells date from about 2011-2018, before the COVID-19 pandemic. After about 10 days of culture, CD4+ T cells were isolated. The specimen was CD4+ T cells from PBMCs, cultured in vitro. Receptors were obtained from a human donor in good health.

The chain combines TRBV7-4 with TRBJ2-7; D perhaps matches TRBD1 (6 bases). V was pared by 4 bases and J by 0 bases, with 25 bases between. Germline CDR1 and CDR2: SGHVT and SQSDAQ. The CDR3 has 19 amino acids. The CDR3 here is CASSSGGTGPRESSYEQYF. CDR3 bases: TGTGCCAGCAGCTCCGGTGGAACAGGGCCCAGGGAAAGCTCCTACGAGCAGTACTTC.

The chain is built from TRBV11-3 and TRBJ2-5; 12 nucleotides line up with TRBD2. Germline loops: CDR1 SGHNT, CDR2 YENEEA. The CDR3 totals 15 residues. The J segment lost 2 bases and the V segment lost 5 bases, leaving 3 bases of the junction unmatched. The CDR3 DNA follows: TGTGCCAGCAGCCGAGGACTAGCGGGACAAGAGACCCAGTACTTC. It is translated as CASSRGLAGQETQYF. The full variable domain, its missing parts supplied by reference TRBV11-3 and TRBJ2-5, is EAGVVQSPRYKIIEKKQPVAFWCNPISGHNTLYWYLQNLGQGPELLIRYENEEAVDDSQLPKDRFSAERLKGVDSTLKIQPAELGDSAVYLCASSRGLAGQETQYFGPGTRLLVL.

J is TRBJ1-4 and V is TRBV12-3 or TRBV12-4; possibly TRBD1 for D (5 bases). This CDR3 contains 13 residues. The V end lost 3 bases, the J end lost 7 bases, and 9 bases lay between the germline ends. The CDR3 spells CASSLRGGEKLFF. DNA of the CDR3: TGTGCCAGCAGTTTGAGGGGTGGTGAAAAACTGTTTTTT.

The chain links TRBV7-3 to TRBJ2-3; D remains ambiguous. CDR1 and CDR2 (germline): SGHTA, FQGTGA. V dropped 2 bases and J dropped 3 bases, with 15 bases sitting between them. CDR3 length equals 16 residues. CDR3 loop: CASSLGDFAGTDTQYF. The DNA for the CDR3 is TGTGCCAGCAGCTTAGGAGACTTCGCCGGGACAGATACGCAGTATTTT.

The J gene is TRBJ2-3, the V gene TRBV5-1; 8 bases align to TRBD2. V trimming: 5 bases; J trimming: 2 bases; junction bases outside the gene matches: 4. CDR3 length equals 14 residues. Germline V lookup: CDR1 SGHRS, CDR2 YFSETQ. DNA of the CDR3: TGCGCCAGCAGGACTAGCGAGAACACAGATACGCAGTATTTT. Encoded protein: CASRTSENTDTQYF.

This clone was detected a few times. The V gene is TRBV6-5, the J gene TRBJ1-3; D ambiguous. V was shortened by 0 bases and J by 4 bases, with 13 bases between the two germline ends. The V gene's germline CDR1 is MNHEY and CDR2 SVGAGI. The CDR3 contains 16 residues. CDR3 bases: TGTGCCAGCAGTTACTCGGGCCCAGCGCGCGGAAACACCATATATTTT. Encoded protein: CASSYSGPARGNTIYF.

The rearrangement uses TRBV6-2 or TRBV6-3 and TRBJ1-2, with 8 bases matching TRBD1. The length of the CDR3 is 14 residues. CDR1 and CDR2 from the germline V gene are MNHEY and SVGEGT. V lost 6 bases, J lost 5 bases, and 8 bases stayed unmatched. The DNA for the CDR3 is TGTGCCAGCAGCCAAGGACAGGGAGGGTATGGCTACACCTTC. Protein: CASSQGQGGYGYTF.

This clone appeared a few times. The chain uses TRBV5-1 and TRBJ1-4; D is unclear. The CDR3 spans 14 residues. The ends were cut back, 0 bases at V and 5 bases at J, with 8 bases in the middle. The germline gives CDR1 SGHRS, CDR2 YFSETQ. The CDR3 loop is CASSLGAGNEKLFF. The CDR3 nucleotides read TGCGCCAGCAGCTTGGGAGCAGGAAATGAAAAACTGTTTTTT.

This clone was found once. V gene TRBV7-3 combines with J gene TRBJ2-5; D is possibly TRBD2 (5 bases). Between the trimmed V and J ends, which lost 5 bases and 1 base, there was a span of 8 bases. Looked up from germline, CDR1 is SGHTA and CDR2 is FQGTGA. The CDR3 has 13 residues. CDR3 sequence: CASSPGGQETQYF. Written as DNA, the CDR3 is TGTGCCAGCAGCCCCGGAGGCCAAGAGACCCAGTACTTC.

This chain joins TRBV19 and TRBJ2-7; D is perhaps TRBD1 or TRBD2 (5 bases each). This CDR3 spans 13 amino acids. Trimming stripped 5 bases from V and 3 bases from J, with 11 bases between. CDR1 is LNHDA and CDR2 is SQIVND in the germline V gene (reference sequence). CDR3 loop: CASSRGRNYEQYF. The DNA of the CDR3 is TGTGCCAGTAGTCGGGGACGGAACTACGAGCAGTACTTC. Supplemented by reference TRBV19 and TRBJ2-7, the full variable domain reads DGGITQSPKYLFRKEGQNVTLSCEQNLNHDAMYWYRQDPGQGLRLIYYSQIVNDFQKGDIAEGYSVSREKKESFPLTVTSAQKNPTAFYLCASSRGRNYEQYFGPGTRLTVT.

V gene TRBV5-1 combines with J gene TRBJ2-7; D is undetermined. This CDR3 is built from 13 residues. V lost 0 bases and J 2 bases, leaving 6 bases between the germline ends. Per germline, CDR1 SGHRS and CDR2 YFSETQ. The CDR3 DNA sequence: TGCGCCAGCAGCTTGGAGCTAGCCTACGAGCAGTACTTC. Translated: CASSLELAYEQYF.

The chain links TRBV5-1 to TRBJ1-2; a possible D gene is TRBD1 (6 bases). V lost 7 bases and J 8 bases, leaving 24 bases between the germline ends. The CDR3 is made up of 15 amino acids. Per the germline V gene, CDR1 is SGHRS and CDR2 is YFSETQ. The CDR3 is CASGVPGTPPGGYTF. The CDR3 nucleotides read TGCGCCAGCGGAGTTCCCGGGACACCGCCCGGCGGCTACACCTTC.

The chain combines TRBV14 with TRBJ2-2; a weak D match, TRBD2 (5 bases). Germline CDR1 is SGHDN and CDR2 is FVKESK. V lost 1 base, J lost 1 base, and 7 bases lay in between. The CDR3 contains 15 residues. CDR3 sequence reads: CASSQAGWNTGELFF. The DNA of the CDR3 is TGTGCCAGCAGCCAAGCGGGGTGGAACACCGGGGAGCTGTTTTTT.

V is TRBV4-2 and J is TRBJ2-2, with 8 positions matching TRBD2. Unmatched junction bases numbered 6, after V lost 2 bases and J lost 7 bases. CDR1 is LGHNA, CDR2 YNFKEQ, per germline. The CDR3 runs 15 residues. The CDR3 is CASSQLGGGYGELFF. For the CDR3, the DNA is TGTGCCAGCAGCCAACTCGGCGGGGGGTACGGGGAGCTGTTTTTT.

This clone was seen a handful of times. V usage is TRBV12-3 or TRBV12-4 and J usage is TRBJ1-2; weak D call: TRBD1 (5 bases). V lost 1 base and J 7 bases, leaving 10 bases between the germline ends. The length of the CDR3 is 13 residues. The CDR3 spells CASSLGGTAGYTF. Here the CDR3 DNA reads TGTGCCAGCAGTTTAGGGGGGACGGCTGGCTACACCTTC.

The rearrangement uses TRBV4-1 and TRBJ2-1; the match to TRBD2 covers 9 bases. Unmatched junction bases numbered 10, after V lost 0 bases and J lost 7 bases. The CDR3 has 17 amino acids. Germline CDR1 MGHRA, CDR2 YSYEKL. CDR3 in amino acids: CASSQDGSSGSRNEQFF. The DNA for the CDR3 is TGCGCCAGCAGCCAAGACGGTAGTAGCGGGAGTCGGAATGAGCAGTTCTTC.

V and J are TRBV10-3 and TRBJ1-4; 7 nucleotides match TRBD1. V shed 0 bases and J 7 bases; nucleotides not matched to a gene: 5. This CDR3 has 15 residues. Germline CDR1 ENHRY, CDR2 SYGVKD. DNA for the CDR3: TGTGCCATCAGTGAGTCCAGACAGGGCGGTGAAAAACTGTTTTTT. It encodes CAISESRQGGEKLFF.

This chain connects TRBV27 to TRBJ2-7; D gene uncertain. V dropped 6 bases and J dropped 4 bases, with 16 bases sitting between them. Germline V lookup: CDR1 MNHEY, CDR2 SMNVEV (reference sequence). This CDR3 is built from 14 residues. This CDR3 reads CASRPGPGGYEQYF. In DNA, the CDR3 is TGTGCCAGCAGGCCCGGTCCGGGCGGATACGAGCAGTACTTC.

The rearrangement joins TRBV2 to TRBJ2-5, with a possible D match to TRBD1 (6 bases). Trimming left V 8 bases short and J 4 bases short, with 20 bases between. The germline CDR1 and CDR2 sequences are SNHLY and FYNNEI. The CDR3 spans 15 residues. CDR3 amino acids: CASRSSNRAGETQYF. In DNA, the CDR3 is TGTGCCAGCCGGAGTTCAAACAGGGCGGGAGAGACCCAGTACTTC. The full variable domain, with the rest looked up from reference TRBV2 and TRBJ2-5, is EPEVTQTPSHQVTQMGQEVILRCVPISNHLYFYWYRQILGQKVEFLVSFYNNEISEKSEIFDDQFSVERPDGSNFTLKIRSTKLEDSAMYFCASRSSNRAGETQYFGPGTRLLVL.

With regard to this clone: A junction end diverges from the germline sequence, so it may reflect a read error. CDR3 protein: CASSSNCPGPDF. CDR3 bases: TGTGCCAGCAGTTCGAACTGTCCGGGACCCGACTTC. The rearrangement joins TRBV27 to TRBJ2-7; D may correspond to TRBD1 or TRBD2 (5 bases each). CDR3 size: 12 residues. The germline V gene has CDR1 MNHEY and CDR2 SMNVEV (reference sequence).

This CDR3 is CASSFKTSGVYEQYF. The CDR3 DNA sequence: TGTGCCAGCAGTTTCAAGACTAGCGGCGTCTACGAGCAGTACTTC. V gene TRBV6-5 combines with J gene TRBJ2-7; 9 nucleotides agree with TRBD2. The CDR3 is 15 amino acids. Germline V CDR1 and CDR2: MNHEY, SVGAGI. J was trimmed by 3 bases and V by 4 bases; bases with no gene match: 7.